This note documents a single TCR beta chain sequence. Antigen unknown. These data belong to a study of human T cells and chemical hapten exposure. General study findings and limits: High-frequency TCRs, those above 1 in 1000, stayed the same after DPC sensitization.

As to time point: patch test 2, 6 weeks after DPC sensitization. Treatment here: therapeutic diphenylcyclopropenone sensitization with weekly scalp DPC. Only after blood had been drawn was each patch test applied. Sequencing started from total RNA isolated from unfractionated whole blood. MiXCR was run by TCRdb on the RACE reads, yielding one entry per CDR3 protein. The sample has roughly 92,000 distinct CDR3 sequences, about an eighth seen once; the top ten hold 2.5% to 4%. The source material was whole blood, sampled in connection with sensitization to the hapten diphenylcyclopropenone (DPC). The receptor was derived from a woman between 35 and 50 years old with alopecia areata. Some clones in this sample may be carry-over from other donors' samples.

The CDR3 DNA sequence: TGCAGTGCTAGAGGGTGGGCTAGCGGGAGGGCCAGTAATGAGCAGTTCTTC. This codes for CSARGWASGRASNEQFF. This chain links TRBV20-1 with TRBJ2-1, with TRBD2 identical over 12 bases. CDR3 size: 17 residues. Per the germline V gene, CDR1 is DFQATT and CDR2 is SNEGSKA (reference sequence). V trimming: 1 base; J trimming: 7 bases; junction bases outside the gene matches: 11.